The present entry profiles one TCR beta chain with its context. Antigen specificity is unknown. Clones were read by immunoSEQ multiplex PCR, and TCRdb kept only the in-frame ones, dropping some. The sample holds 95,000 to 150,000 clones; about 91% are singletons and the top ten take less than 6%. This sample is part of a study of T cell responses to AZD1222 COVID-19 vaccine. The study's findings and limits: Increases in Spike-specific TCR breadth and depth were seen after two AZD1222 doses. Spike was spanned by vaccine-associated CD4 TCRs, with dominance at 160-218 and 743-854. Baseline seropositivity occurred in only six AZD1222 recipients. The repertoires were collected only after the peak T cell response.

Trimming removed 1 base from V and 4 bases from J, with 20 bases in between. CDR3 length equals 18 residues. Germline V CDR1 and CDR2: MGHRA, YSYEKL. The TCR was taken from an adult in good health. This chain uses TRBV4-1 with TRBJ2-1, with D possibly being TRBD1 or TRBD2 (6 bases each). Sample: peripheral blood, taken on day 0 of AZD1222 vaccination. CDR3 sequence reads: CASSQGGIVGAGYNEQFF. DNA for the CDR3: TGCGCCAGCAGCCAAGGAGGTATCGTGGGGGCGGGGTACAATGAGCAGTTCTTC.